The subject of this entry is one T cell receptor beta chain. Some clones are missing from TCRdb's copy, which holds only in-frame ones; the method was immunoSEQ multiplex PCR. The sample has around 70,000 clones; roughly 89% are singletons. The data are from a study of blood T cell repertoires in COVID-19. Background on the study: Some COVID-19 samples were acute and others convalescent; all came from the United States, Italy and Spain. From T cells, B-cell-depleted T cells, or PBMCs came the material, which was cDNA or gDNA.

CDR1 SGHDT and CDR2 YYEEEE come from the germline V gene. V lost 7 bases and J lost 6; bases outside the gene matches: 11. This CDR3 has 14 residues. This chain joins TRBV5-6 and TRBJ2-3; 7 nucleotides line up with TRBD2. The sequence was collected from a man under 40 with acute or convalescent COVID-19. Sequencing was performed on peripheral blood. The chain's CDR3 is CASLSGVGEDTQYF. The CDR3 DNA sequence: TGTGCCAGCCTCAGCGGGGTTGGAGAGGATACGCAGTATTTT.